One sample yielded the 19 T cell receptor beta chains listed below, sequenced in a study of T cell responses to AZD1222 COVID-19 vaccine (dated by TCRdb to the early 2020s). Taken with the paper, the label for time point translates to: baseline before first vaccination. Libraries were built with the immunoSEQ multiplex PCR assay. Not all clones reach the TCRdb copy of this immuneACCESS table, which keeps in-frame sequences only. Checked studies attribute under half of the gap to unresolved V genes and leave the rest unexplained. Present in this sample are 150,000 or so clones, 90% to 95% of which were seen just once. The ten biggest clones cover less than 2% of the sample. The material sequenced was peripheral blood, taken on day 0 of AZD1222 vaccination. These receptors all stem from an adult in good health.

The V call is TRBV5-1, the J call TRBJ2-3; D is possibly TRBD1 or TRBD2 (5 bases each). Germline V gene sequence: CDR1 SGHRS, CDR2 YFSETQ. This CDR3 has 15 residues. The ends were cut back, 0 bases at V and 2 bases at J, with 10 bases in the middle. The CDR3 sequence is CASSLVGDATDTQYF. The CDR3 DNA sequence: TGCGCCAGCAGCTTGGTAGGGGACGCCACAGATACGCAGTATTTT.

The chain's CDR3 is CASSSTGGRRVWYF. The CDR3 DNA reads as TGTGCCAGCAGTTCCACAGGGGGCCGAAGGGTCTGGTACTTC. This rearrangement joins TRBV6-2 or TRBV6-3 to TRBJ2-5; TRBD1 aligns across 9 bases. J lost 13 bases, V lost 4 bases, and 13 bases had no gene match. This CDR3 region has 14 residues. Germline V gene data show CDR1 as MNHEY and CDR2 as SVGEGT.

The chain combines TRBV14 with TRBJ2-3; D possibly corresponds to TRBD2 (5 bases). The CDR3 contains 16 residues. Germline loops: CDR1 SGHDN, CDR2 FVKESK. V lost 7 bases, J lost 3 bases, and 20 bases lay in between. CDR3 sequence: CASTQRLLATTDTQYF. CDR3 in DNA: TGTGCCAGCACCCAGAGACTTCTAGCCACGACAGATACGCAGTATTTT.

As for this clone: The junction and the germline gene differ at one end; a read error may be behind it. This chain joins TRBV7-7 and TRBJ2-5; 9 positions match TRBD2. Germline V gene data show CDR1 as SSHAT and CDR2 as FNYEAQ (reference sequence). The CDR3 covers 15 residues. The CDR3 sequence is CASRKLAGGQETQYF. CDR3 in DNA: TGTGCTAGCAGAAAACTAGCGGGCGGGCAAGAGACCCAGTACTTC.

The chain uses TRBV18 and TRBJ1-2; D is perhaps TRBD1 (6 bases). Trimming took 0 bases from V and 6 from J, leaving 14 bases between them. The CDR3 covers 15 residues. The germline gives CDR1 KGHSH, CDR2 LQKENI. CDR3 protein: CASSPPTRGRDGYTF. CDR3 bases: TGTGCCAGCTCACCACCTACCAGGGGTAGGGATGGCTACACCTTC. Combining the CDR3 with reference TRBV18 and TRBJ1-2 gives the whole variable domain NAGVMQNPRHLVRRRGQEARLRCSPMKGHSHVYWYRQLPEEGLKFMVYLQKENIIDESGMPKERFSAEFPKEGPSILRIQQVVRGDSAAYFCASSPPTRGRDGYTFGSGTRLTVV.

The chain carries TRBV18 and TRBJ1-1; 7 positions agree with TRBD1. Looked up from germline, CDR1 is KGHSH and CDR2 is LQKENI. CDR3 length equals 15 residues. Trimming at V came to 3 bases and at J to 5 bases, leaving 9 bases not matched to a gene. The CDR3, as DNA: TGTGCCAGCTCACCGACCGGGACAGAGGGGACTGAAGCTTTCTTT. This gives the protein CASSPTGTEGTEAFF.

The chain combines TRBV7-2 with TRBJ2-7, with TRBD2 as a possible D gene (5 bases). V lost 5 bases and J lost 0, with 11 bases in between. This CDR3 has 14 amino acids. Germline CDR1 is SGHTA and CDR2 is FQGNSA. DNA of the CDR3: TGTGCCAGCAGCCCGCCCGGGATCTCCTACGAGCAGTACTTC. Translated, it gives CASSPPGISYEQYF.

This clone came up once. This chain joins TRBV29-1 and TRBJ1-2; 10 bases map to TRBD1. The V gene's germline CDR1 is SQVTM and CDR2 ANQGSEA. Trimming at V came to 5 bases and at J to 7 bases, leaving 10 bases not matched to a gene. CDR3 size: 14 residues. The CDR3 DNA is TGCAGCGTTTCCCCGGGACAGGGGAGGGGTGGCTACACCTTC. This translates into CSVSPGQGRGGYTF. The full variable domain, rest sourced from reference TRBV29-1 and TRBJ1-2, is SAVISQKPSRDICQRGTSLTIQCQVDSQVTMMFWYRQQPGQSLTLIATANQGSEATYESGFVIDKFPISRPNLTFSTLTVSNMSPEDSSIYLCSVSPGQGRGGYTFGSGTRLTVV.

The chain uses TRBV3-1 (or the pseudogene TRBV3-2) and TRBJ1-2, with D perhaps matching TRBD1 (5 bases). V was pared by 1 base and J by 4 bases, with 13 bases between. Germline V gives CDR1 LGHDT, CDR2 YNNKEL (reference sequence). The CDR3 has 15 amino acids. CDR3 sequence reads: CASSQVGGDAYGYTF. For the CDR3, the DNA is TGTGCCAGCAGCCAAGTTGGGGGGGATGCCTATGGCTACACCTTC.

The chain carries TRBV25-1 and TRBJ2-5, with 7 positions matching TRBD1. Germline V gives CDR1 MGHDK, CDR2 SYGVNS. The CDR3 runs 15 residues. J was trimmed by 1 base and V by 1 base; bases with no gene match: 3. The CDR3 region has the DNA TGTGCCAGCAGTGAATTGGGACAGCTCCAAGAGACCCAGTACTTC. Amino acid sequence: CASSELGQLQETQYF.

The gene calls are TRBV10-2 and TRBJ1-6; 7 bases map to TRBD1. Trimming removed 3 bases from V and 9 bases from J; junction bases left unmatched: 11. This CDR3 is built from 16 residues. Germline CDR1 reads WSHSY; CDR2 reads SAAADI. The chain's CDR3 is CASSDRRQGFGSPLHF. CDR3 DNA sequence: TGCGCCAGCAGTGACCGACGACAGGGTTTCGGTTCACCCCTCCACTTT.

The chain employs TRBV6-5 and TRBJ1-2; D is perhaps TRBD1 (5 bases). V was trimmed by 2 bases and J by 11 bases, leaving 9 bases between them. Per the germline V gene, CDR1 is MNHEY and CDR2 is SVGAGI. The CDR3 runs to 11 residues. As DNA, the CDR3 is TGTGCCAGCAGTTACAGACAGAAATACACCTTC. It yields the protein CASSYRQKYTF.

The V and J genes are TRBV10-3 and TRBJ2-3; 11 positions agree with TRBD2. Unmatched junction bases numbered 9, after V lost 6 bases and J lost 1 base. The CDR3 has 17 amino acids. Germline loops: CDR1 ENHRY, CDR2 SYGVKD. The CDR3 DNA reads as TGTGCCATCAGGCAATTTTCTAGCGGGGGGCGCACAGATACGCAGTATTTT. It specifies CAIRQFSSGGRTDTQYF.

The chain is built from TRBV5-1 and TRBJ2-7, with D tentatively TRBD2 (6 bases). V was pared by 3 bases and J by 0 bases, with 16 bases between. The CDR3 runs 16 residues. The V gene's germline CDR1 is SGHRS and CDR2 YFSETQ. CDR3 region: CASSWRRDGSSYEQYF. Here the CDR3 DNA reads TGCGCCAGCAGCTGGAGGCGGGACGGCAGCTCCTACGAGCAGTACTTC.

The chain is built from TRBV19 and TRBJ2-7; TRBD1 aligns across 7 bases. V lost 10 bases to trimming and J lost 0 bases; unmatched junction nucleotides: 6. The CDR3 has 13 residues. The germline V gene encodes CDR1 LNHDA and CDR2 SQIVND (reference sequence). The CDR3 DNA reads TGTGCCACCCGGGACAGTAGCTCCTACGAGCAGTACTTC. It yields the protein CATRDSSSYEQYF.

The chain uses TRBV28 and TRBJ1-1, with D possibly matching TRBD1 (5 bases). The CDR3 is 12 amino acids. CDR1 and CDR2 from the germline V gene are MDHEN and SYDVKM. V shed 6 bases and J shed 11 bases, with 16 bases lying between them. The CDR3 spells CASSLLGQIAFF. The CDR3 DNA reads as TGTGCCAGCAGCCTTCTGGGGCAGATTGCTTTCTTT.

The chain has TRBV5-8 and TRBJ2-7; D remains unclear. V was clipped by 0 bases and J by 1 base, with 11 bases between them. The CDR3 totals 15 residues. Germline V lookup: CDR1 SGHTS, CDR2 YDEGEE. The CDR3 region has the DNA TGTGCCAGCAGCTTGGGCGGACCAAAGTCCTACGAGCAGTACTTC. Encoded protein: CASSLGGPKSYEQYF.

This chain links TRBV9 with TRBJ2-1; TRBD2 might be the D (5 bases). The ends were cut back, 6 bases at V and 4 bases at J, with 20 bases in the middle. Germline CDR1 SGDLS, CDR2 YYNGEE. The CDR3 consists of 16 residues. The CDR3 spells CASTANPPGGYNEQFF. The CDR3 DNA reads TGTGCCAGCACCGCAAACCCCCCGGGCGGGTACAATGAGCAGTTCTTC. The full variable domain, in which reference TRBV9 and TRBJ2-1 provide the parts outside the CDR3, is DSGVTQTPKHLITATGQRVTLRCSPRSGDLSVYWYQQSLDQGLQFLIQYYNGEERAKGNILERFSAQQFPDLHSELNLSSLELGDSALYFCASTANPPGGYNEQFFGPGTRLTVL.

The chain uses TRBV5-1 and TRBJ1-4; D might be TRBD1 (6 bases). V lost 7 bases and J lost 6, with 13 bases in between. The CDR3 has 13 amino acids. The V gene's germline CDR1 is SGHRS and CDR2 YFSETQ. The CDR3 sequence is CASGRGGDEKLFF. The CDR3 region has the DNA TGCGCCAGCGGCAGGGGAGGGGATGAAAAACTGTTTTTT.